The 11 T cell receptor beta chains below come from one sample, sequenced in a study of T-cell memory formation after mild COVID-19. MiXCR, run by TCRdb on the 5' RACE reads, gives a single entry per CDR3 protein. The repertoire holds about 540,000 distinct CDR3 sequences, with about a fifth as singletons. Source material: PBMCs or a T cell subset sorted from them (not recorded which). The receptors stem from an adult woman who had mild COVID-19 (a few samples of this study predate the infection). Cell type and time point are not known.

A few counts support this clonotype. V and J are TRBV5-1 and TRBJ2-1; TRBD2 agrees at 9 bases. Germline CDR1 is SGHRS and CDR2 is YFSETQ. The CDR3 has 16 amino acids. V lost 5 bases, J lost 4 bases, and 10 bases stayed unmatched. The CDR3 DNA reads TGCGCCAGCAGGATCGGCGGGGGGGCGATATACAATGAGCAGTTCTTC. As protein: CASRIGGGAIYNEQFF.

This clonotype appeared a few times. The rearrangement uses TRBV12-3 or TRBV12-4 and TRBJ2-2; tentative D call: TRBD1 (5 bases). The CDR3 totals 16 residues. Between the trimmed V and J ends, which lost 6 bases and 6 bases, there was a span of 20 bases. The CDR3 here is CASSPNDRPPPGELFF. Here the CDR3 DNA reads TGTGCCAGCAGCCCTAATGACAGACCCCCTCCCGGGGAGCTGTTTTTT.

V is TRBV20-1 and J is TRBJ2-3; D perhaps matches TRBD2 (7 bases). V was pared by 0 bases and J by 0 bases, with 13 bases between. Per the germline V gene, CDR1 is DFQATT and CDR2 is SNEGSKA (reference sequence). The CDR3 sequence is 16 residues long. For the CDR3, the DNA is TGCAGTGCTAGAGATCGGCGGGGGCAGAGCACAGATACGCAGTATTTT. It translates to CSARDRRGQSTDTQYF.

CDR3 protein: CASSPETHQPQHF. DNA for the CDR3: TGTGCCAGCTCACCCGAGACACACCAGCCCCAGCATTTT. The chain has TRBV18 and TRBJ1-5, with D hard to call. The germline CDR1 and CDR2 sequences are KGHSH and LQKENI. Trimming shortened V by 3 bases and J by 7 bases, and 10 bases separated the two germline ends. CDR3 length: 13 amino acids.

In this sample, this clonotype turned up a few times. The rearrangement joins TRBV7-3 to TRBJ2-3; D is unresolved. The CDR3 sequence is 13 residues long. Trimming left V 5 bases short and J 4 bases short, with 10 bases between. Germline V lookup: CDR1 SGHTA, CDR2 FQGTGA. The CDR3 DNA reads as TGTGCCAGCAGCCAAATATCCGCAGATACGCAGTATTTT. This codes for CASSQISADTQYF.

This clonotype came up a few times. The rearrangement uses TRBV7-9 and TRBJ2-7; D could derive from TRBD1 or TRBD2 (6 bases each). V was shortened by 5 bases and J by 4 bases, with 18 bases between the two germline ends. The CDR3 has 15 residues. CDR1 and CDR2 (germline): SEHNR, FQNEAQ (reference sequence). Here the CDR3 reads CASSRTGARIYEQYF. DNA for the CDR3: TGTGCCAGCAGCCGAACGGGGGCCAGGATTTACGAGCAGTACTTC.

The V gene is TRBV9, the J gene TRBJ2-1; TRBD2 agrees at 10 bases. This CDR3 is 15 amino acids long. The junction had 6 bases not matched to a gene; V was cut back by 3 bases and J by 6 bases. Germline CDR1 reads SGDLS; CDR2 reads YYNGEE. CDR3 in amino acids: CASSAAGGPGNEQFF. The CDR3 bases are TGTGCCAGCAGCGCAGCGGGGGGGCCGGGCAATGAGCAGTTCTTC. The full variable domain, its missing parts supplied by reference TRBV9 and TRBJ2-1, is DSGVTQTPKHLITATGQRVTLRCSPRSGDLSVYWYQQSLDQGLQFLIQYYNGEERAKGNILERFSAQQFPDLHSELNLSSLELGDSALYFCASSAAGGPGNEQFFGPGTRLTVL.

Written as DNA, the CDR3 is TGTGCCAGCAGTTATAACCAGGGGGTAGGTCAGCCCCAGCATTTT. Residues: CASSYNQGVGQPQHF. This chain uses TRBV6-2 or TRBV6-3 with TRBJ1-5; TRBD1 aligns across 7 bases. This CDR3 comprises 15 residues. Germline V gene data show CDR1 as MNHEY and CDR2 as SVGEGT. The J segment lost 6 bases and the V segment lost 3 bases, leaving 8 bases of the junction unmatched.

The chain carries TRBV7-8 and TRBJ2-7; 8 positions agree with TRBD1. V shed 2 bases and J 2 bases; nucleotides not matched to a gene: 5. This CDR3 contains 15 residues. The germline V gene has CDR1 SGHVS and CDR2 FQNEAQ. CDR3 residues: CASSLQGALPYEQYF. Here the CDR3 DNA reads TGTGCCAGCAGCTTACAGGGGGCGCTTCCCTACGAGCAGTACTTC. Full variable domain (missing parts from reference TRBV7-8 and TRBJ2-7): GAGVSQSPRYKVAKRGQDVALRCDPISGHVSLFWYQQALGQGPEFLTYFQNEAQLDKSGLPSDRFFAERPEGSVSTLKIQRTQQEDSAVYLCASSLQGALPYEQYFGPGTRLTVT.

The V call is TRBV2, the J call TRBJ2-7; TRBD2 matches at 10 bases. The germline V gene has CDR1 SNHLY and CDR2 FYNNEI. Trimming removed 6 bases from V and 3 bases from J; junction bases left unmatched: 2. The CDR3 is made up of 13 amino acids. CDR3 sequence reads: CASSERGGYEQYF. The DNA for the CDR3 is TGTGCCAGCAGCGAGCGGGGGGGCTACGAGCAGTACTTC.

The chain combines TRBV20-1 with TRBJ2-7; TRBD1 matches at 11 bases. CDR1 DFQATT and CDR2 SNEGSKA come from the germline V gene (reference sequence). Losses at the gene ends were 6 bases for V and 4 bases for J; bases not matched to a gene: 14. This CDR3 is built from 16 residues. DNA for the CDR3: TGCAGTGCCCATCCCCGCTGGGGACAGGGGGTGTACGAGCAGTACTTC. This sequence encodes CSAHPRWGQGVYEQYF.